These 25 T cell receptor beta chains came from one sample sequenced in a study of T cells in Graves' hyperthyroidism and ophthalmopathy. TCR beta CDR3 regions were amplified from RNA. The TCR CDR3 was amplified in a first-round RT-PCR using the HTBI primer set. TCRdb used MiXCR to reprocess the multiplex PCR reads, holding one entry per CDR3 protein. The sample shows 350,000 to 400,000 distinct CDR3 sequences, under 20% of them seen only once. The sequenced sample was blood. The source is a man younger than 30 with Graves' ophthalmopathy.

The chain uses TRBV29-1 and TRBJ2-7; TRBD1 aligns across 7 bases. V shed 6 bases and J 1 base; nucleotides not matched to a gene: 3. This CDR3 region has 12 residues. Germline CDR1 is SQVTM and CDR2 is ANQGSEA. The CDR3 protein is CSVQQGSYEQYF. CDR3 nucleotide sequence: TGCAGCGTCCAACAGGGGTCCTACGAGCAGTACTTC.

J is TRBJ2-6 and V is TRBV7-6; TRBD1 might be the D (6 bases). This CDR3 has 17 residues. Trimming cost V 1 base and J 0 bases, with 10 bases left between them. Germline V gene sequence: CDR1 SGHVS, CDR2 FNYEAQ. The CDR3 here is CASSLEVRGSGANVLTF. The CDR3 bases are TGTGCCAGCAGCTTAGAAGTCAGGGGCTCTGGGGCCAACGTCCTGACTTTC.

The J gene is TRBJ1-1, the V gene TRBV4-2; D might be TRBD1 (5 bases). Deletions cut 2 bases from V and 4 bases from J, with 11 bases between. CDR1 and CDR2 from the germline V gene are LGHNA and YNFKEQ. The CDR3 extends over 14 amino acids. The CDR3 is CASSQPGGGTEAFF. In DNA, the CDR3 is TGTGCCAGCAGCCAACCCGGGGGGGGCACTGAAGCTTTCTTT.

A remark on this clonotype: The germline gene is not matched at one end of the junction; a read error may be the cause. The chain joins TRBV11-1 to TRBJ2-2; tentatively, D is TRBD2 (5 bases). The CDR3 extends over 13 amino acids. Germline CDR1 reads SGHAT; CDR2 reads FQDESV (reference sequence). Here the CDR3 DNA reads TGTGCCAGCAGCACCAGACGCACCGGGGAGCTGTCTTTT. It yields the protein CASSTRRTGELSF.

At least ten counts were recorded for this clonotype. This sequence joins TRBV12-3 or TRBV12-4 and TRBJ2-5, with D unresolved. Trimming left V 0 bases short and J 3 bases short, with 11 bases between. This CDR3 is 15 amino acids long. The CDR3 DNA follows: TGTGCCAGCAGTTTAGCGACCAAAGGAAAAGAGACCCAGTACTTC. Its translation is CASSLATKGKETQYF.

On this clonotype: Mismatch with germline at one junction end may stem from a read error. The V call is TRBV6-1, the J call TRBJ2-3; D is unclear. This CDR3 comprises 13 residues. Germline V gives CDR1 MNHNS, CDR2 SASEGT. The chain's CDR3 is CAGRKAVTDTQYF. Written as DNA, the CDR3 is TGTGCCGGCAGAAAGGCAGTGACAGATACGCAGTATTTT.

This clonotype occurred many times. The gene calls are TRBV20-1 and TRBJ1-5; possible D gene TRBD1, 5 bases. Germline CDR1 is DFQATT and CDR2 is SNEGSKA (reference sequence). CDR3 length equals 15 residues. Trimming stripped 3 bases from V and 9 bases from J, with 21 bases between. CDR3 in DNA: TGCAGTGCTAGCCCCGGGACGGGTCTAGGACGGCCCCAGCATTTT. It codes for CSASPGTGLGRPQHF.

There are many counts of this clonotype. V gene TRBV3-1 combines with J gene TRBJ2-1, with D hard to call. CDR3 length: 12 amino acids. Trimming removed 1 base at V and 14 bases at J, with 12 bases between. Per the germline V gene, CDR1 is LGHDT and CDR2 is YNNKEL (reference sequence). The CDR3: CASSQGTETKFF. In nucleotides, the CDR3 is TGTGCCAGCAGCCAAGGGACCGAAACGAAGTTCTTC.

This clonotype showed up many times. The chain employs TRBV2 and TRBJ2-5; 12 nucleotides align to TRBD2. The CDR3 is 16 residues long. The germline V gene has CDR1 SNHLY and CDR2 FYNNEI. With V trimmed by 1 base and J by 1 base, 1 base remained unmatched. CDR3 sequence: CASSEGTSGVQETQYF. The CDR3 nucleotides are TGTGCCAGCAGTGAAGGGACTAGCGGGGTCCAAGAGACCCAGTACTTC.

This clonotype has a count of ten or more. The chain recombines TRBV18 with TRBJ1-5; no clear D gene. V gave up 1 base and J gave up 5 bases, with 12 bases separating them. The CDR3 is 15 residues long. Germline CDR1 is KGHSH and CDR2 is LQKENI. CDR3 sequence (DNA): TGTGCCAGCTCACCACTTCCAACCTTGGATCAGCCCCAGCATTTT. This gives the protein CASSPLPTLDQPQHF. Full variable domain (missing parts from reference TRBV18 and TRBJ1-5): NAGVMQNPRHLVRRRGQEARLRCSPMKGHSHVYWYRQLPEEGLKFMVYLQKENIIDESGMPKERFSAEFPKEGPSILRIQQVVRGDSAAYFCASSPLPTLDQPQHFGDGTRLSIL.

This clonotype was detected a few times. This chain uses TRBV20-1 with TRBJ2-7; D gene ambiguous. CDR1 and CDR2 from the germline V gene are DFQATT and SNEGSKA (reference sequence). V gave up 6 bases and J gave up 7 bases, with 16 bases separating them. This CDR3 is 12 amino acids long. CDR3 residues: CSAKQIPLEQYF. The CDR3 DNA sequence: TGCAGTGCGAAACAAATACCGCTAGAGCAGTACTTC.

A few counts support this clonotype. V and J are TRBV12-3 or TRBV12-4 and TRBJ2-1; 9 bases fit TRBD2. The V gene end was trimmed by 4 bases and the J gene end by 5 bases; junction bases not matched to a gene: 6. The CDR3 length is 15 residues. The CDR3 DNA reads as TGTGCCAGCAGTTACGCGGGGGGGCGGAACAATGAGCAGTTCTTC. Translating it yields CASSYAGGRNNEQFF.

This clonotype was seen a few times. In DNA, the CDR3 is TGTGCCAGCAGCTCTCGACTAGCGGGGTCATGGGGGGAGCAGTTCTTC. It yields the protein CASSSRLAGSWGEQFF. The gene calls are TRBV9 and TRBJ2-1, with TRBD2 identical over 11 bases. CDR1 is SGDLS, CDR2 YYNGEE, per germline. The trim removed 4 bases at V and 10 bases at J, leaving 13 bases unmatched. This CDR3 region has 16 residues.

This clonotype was counted at least ten times. CDR3 nucleotide sequence: TGTGCCAGCACCCACTCGAACGCGTGGGCGGAGACCCAGTACTTC. This sequence encodes CASTHSNAWAETQYF. This chain uses TRBV7-7 with TRBJ2-5; D unclear. This CDR3 has 15 residues. Germline values: CDR1 SSHAT, CDR2 FNYEAQ (reference sequence). The V end lost 7 bases, the J end lost 5 bases, and 20 bases lay between the germline ends.

This clonotype was observed a few times. One end of the junction fails to match germline, which may point to a read error. This rearrangement joins TRBV12-3 or TRBV12-4 to TRBJ2-1, with TRBD2 matching over 11 bases. The CDR3 has 18 residues. The CDR3 loop reads CTSSLLGPIAGGHNEQFF. In nucleotides, the CDR3 is TGTACCAGCAGCCTACTTGGTCCAATAGCGGGGGGGCACAATGAGCAGTTCTTC.

Concerning this clonotype itself: One end of the junction varies from germline; a read error may be responsible. The CDR3 sequence is CASSPGTSTEAFF. The DNA for the CDR3 is TGCGCCAGCAGCCCCGGGACATCCACTGAAGCTTTCTTT. The rearrangement joins TRBV2 to TRBJ1-1, with D tentatively TRBD1 (6 bases). The CDR3 is 13 amino acids. CDR1 and CDR2 from the germline V gene are SNHLY and FYNNEI.

This clonotype showed up just a few times. The chain couples TRBV15 to TRBJ2-2; the D gene is possibly TRBD2 (6 bases). The CDR3 has 14 amino acids. Trimming removed 3 bases from V and 6 bases from J, with 11 bases in between. Germline V CDR1 and CDR2: LNHNV, YYDKDF (reference sequence). The CDR3 coding sequence is TGTGCCACCAGCAGGTCCAGGGAGGCCGGGGAGCTGTTTTTT. Encoded protein: CATSRSREAGELFF.

The chain carries TRBV7-9 and TRBJ2-1; 11 positions agree with TRBD2. The CDR3 has 19 residues. The germline V gene has CDR1 SEHNR and CDR2 FQNEAQ (reference sequence). Trimming at V came to 5 bases and at J to 9 bases, leaving 21 bases not matched to a gene. CDR3 amino acids: CASSPFFTFSGGAVSEQFF. CDR3 bases: TGTGCCAGCAGCCCGTTTTTTACATTTAGCGGGGGGGCCGTTAGTGAGCAGTTCTTC. The whole variable domain, remainder taken from reference TRBV7-9 and TRBJ2-1, is DTGVSQNPRHKITKRGQNVTFRCDPISEHNRLYWYRQTLGQGPEFLTYFQNEAQLEKSRLLSDRFSAERPKGSFSTLEIQRTEQGDSAMYLCASSPFFTFSGGAVSEQFFGPGTRLTVL.

The chain links TRBV6-9 to TRBJ1-2; D remains ambiguous. With 3 bases removed from V and 2 bases from J, the gap between germline ends came to 13 bases. The CDR3 runs 15 residues. CDR1 is MNHGY and CDR2 is SVAAGI in the germline V gene. The CDR3 loop is CASSYWAASNYGYTF. The CDR3 region has the DNA TGTGCCAGCAGTTACTGGGCCGCTTCGAACTATGGCTACACCTTC.

This clonotype was counted at least ten times. The V call is TRBV7-2, the J call TRBJ2-3; 9 nucleotides agree with TRBD2. Germline V CDR1 and CDR2: SGHTA, FQGNSA. The CDR3 has 15 amino acids. V dropped 5 bases and J dropped 2; count of bases not matched to a gene: 5. This chain's CDR3 is CASSGSSGDTDTQYF. CDR3 in DNA: TGTGCCAGCAGCGGGTCTAGCGGGGACACAGATACGCAGTATTTT.

This clonotype showed up many times. The chain links TRBV6-1 to TRBJ2-7, with a tentative D call TRBD2 (5 bases). CDR3 length: 14 amino acids. Germline V lookup: CDR1 MNHNS, CDR2 SASEGT. The V end lost 6 bases, the J end lost 5 bases, and 17 bases lay between the germline ends. Here the CDR3 reads CASSSETGVNEQYF. Here the CDR3 DNA reads TGTGCCAGCAGCTCCGAGACCGGGGTTAACGAGCAGTACTTC.

CDR3 bases: TGTGCCAGCATTGGACAACCCCGGGACTTCACAGATACGCAGTATTTT. Translated: CASIGQPRDFTDTQYF. The rearrangement uses TRBV2 and TRBJ2-3; a weak D match, TRBD2 (6 bases). Germline V gene data show CDR1 as SNHLY and CDR2 as FYNNEI. This CDR3 is 16 amino acids long. V was shortened by 7 bases and J by 2 bases, with 19 bases between the two germline ends.

This clonotype was found many times. The chain employs TRBV20-1 and TRBJ2-2; possible D gene TRBD2, 6 bases. This CDR3 has 15 amino acids. V gave up 0 bases and J gave up 7 bases, with 15 bases separating them. The germline gives CDR1 DFQATT, CDR2 SNEGSKA (reference sequence). The CDR3 DNA reads TGCAGTGCTAGAGATCACGCGGGAAGGAACGGGGAGCTGTTTTTT. It codes for CSARDHAGRNGELFF.

This clonotype has only a few counts. The rearrangement uses TRBV29-1 and TRBJ2-3; tentative D call: TRBD2 (5 bases). The germline V and J ends were trimmed by 7 bases and 2 bases, with 10 bases remaining between them. The CDR3 length is 12 residues. Germline V gene data show CDR1 as SQVTM and CDR2 as ANQGSEA. The DNA of the CDR3 is TGCAGCGCCCGCGGGTTCACAGATACGCAGTATTTT. Residues: CSARGFTDTQYF.

This clonotype was seen a few times. The chain carries TRBV5-1 and TRBJ1-3, with no clear D. Germline-derived CDR1 and CDR2 are SGHRS and YFSETQ. The CDR3 totals 14 residues. The V end was cut by 3 bases, the J end by 0 bases, with 7 bases between. The CDR3 loop reads CASSSVTSGNTIYF. DNA of the CDR3: TGCGCCAGCAGCTCTGTGACCTCTGGAAACACCATATATTTT. Full variable domain (outside the CDR3, taken from reference TRBV5-1 and TRBJ1-3): KAGVTQTPRYLIKTRGQQVTLSCSPISGHRSVSWYQQTPGQGLQFLFEYFSETQRNKGNFPGRFSGRQFSNSRSEMNVSTLELGDSALYLCASSSVTSGNTIYFGEGSWLTVV.